These T cell receptor beta chains were read from a single sample in a study of blood T cell repertoires in COVID-19. Assay: immunoSEQ multiplex PCR; the TCRdb copy retains only in-frame clones and omits some. The sample lists under 100,000 clones; under 90% were seen once. The specimen sequenced was peripheral blood. The source is a woman in her 70s with acute or convalescent COVID-19. CDR3s leave out the opening cysteine and the closing phenylalanine or tryptophan. The D gene is left open where the match is weak.

V gene	J gene	D gene	CDR3 protein
TRBV5-1	TRBJ2-4	.	ASSLDGTPQY
TRBV4-2	TRBJ2-1	TRBD2	ASSQGLAGGMSVQF
TRBV3-1/TRBV3-2	TRBJ2-7	.	ASSQLGQGRSYEQY
TRBV6-1	TRBJ2-3	.	ASSDRTADTQY
TRBV6-5	TRBJ1-2	TRBD1	ASSYGTGNYGYT
TRBV4-1	TRBJ2-7	TRBD2	ASSQVPLAGGPGGYEQY
TRBV4-2	TRBJ1-5	TRBD1	ASSFRGQGNQPQH
TRBV5-6	TRBJ2-2	.	ASSQQPTGELF
TRBV28	TRBJ1-6	.	ASTVLYNSPLH
TRBV28	TRBJ1-1	.	ASSPTTAGRQNTEAF
TRBV29-1	TRBJ2-1	.	SVPLPEGYNEQF
TRBV7-9	TRBJ2-5	.	ASSSETQY
TRBV27	TRBJ1-6	.	ASGRTVNSPLH
TRBV5-5	TRBJ1-1	.	ASSLEAWLNTEAF
TRBV5-4	TRBJ2-3	TRBD1	ASSLGQGAADTQY
TRBV5-4	TRBJ2-2	TRBD2	ASSPGLASFGELF
TRBV5-1	TRBJ1-2	TRBD1	ASSLGTGSGYT
TRBV6-6	TRBJ2-1	TRBD2	ASRPGTSGNNEQF
TRBV14	TRBJ1-2	.	ASSHKEVQGIYGYT
TRBV28	TRBJ1-5	TRBD1	ATSTVGQGLNQPQH
TRBV12-3/TRBV12-4	TRBJ2-3	TRBD1	ASSGQGTDTQY
TRBV18	TRBJ2-5	.	ASSLSRETQY
TRBV9	TRBJ1-1	TRBD1	ASSVGSAGGTEAF
TRBV18	TRBJ1-5	.	ASSATGQPQH
TRBV19	TRBJ1-2	TRBD1	ASSILGQARPNYGYT
TRBV18	TRBJ1-5	TRBD1	ASSSRNTGGDSNQPQH
TRBV30	TRBJ1-1	.	AWSLLGRGNTEAF
TRBV9	TRBJ1-1	TRBD1	ASSRTGGQNTEAF
TRBV19	TRBJ1-3	.	ASTQDPSSNTIY
TRBV29-1	TRBJ1-2	.	SARTASNGYT
TRBV30	TRBJ2-3	TRBD2	AWSAGGNTDTQY
TRBV19	TRBJ1-2	.	ASSIKTGTNYGYT
TRBV18	TRBJ1-1	.	ASSPGQFADAF
TRBV2	TRBJ1-5	TRBD1	ASRGQGGNQPQH
TRBV6-4	TRBJ2-3	.	ASSDFGLDTQY
TRBV30	TRBJ1-2	.	AWSFPFSKRGYT
TRBV9	TRBJ2-2	TRBD1	ASSTGGQVGTGELF
TRBV2	TRBJ2-5	.	ASTKTETQY
TRBV5-1	TRBJ1-2	TRBD1	ASSSPGQGFGGYT
TRBV7-8	TRBJ2-3	TRBD2	ASSLALLAGGQDTQY
TRBV4-1	TRBJ1-1	TRBD1	ASSDPGQGAAEAF
TRBV6-1	TRBJ2-1	TRBD1	ASSEGTVNGEQF
TRBV7-8	TRBJ1-2	.	ASSLGISGSHYGYT
TRBV5-1	TRBJ2-7	TRBD1	ASSASGGSYEQY
TRBV27	TRBJ1-6	.	ASSLLVTGNSPLH
TRBV5-5	TRBJ1-6	.	ASSLEHMNSPLH
TRBV11-2	TRBJ2-7	.	ASSPQTATTYEQY
TRBV5-4	TRBJ2-3	.	ASSPGTSTDTQY
TRBV5-1	TRBJ1-6	TRBD1	ASGYWDRDNSPLH
TRBV5-1	TRBJ2-2	TRBD2	ASTKQRGGSGYTGELF
TRBV3-1/TRBV3-2	TRBJ1-3	.	ASSQDWDIGRNTIY
TRBV28	TRBJ2-1	.	ASRRGGRYNEQF
TRBV4-2	TRBJ1-2	TRBD1	ASSPGGQGNYGYT
TRBV6-5	TRBJ2-7	TRBD1	ASSQRQGSYEQY